A selection of T cell receptor beta chains follows, all from one sample in a study of T cells after yellow fever vaccination. TCRdb reprocessed the 5' RACE reads with MiXCR, giving one entry per CDR3 protein. The data show roughly 400,000 distinct CDR3 sequences, about 17% seen once. Material: PBMCs, obtained before the yellow fever booster vaccination. The receptors were sampled from a man younger than 35 who received the YFV17D yellow fever vaccine. Each CDR3 is given with its conserved first and last residue. Each record gives: V gene, D gene, clone size, J gene, CDR3 DNA, CDR3 protein. A D gene is named only where the DNA matches it firmly. Clone size is given for some rows only: seen once, a few or many times, or a class if the clone is expanded.

>TRBV5-1|TRBD1|.|TRBJ1-2
TGCGCCAGCAGCTTACAGGGGGCGGTAAACTATGGCTACACCTTC
CASSLQGAVNYGYTF
>TRBV6-4|.|.|TRBJ2-5
TGTGCCAGCAGAGACCCGACAGGCGGAGAGACCCAGTACTTC
CASRDPTGGETQYF
>TRBV7-9|TRBD2|.|TRBJ2-2
TGTGCCAGCAGCACCTTAGGCCCGGTTCAGCGGGAGTCGTCCACCGGGGAGCTGTTTTTT
CASSTLGPVQRESSTGELFF
>TRBV20-1|TRBD1|.|TRBJ2-7
TGCAGTGCCCTAAATCCGGGACAGGGCTACGAGCAGTACTTC
CSALNPGQGYEQYF
>TRBV7-3|TRBD2|.|TRBJ2-1
TGTGCCAGCAGCGCAAGAGGACTAGCGCTTGATAGGGGCAATGAGCAGTTCTTC
CASSARGLALDRGNEQFF
>TRBV12-3/TRBV12-4|.|few|TRBJ1-3
TGTGCCAGCACCGCCATGTCCCTAGAGGGAAACACCATATATTTT
CASTAMSLEGNTIYF
>TRBV7-2|TRBD2|.|TRBJ2-1
TGTGCCAGCAGACTACCGGGACTAGCGGGCAATGAGCAGTTCTTC
CASRLPGLAGNEQFF
>TRBV5-1|.|.|TRBJ1-1
TGCGCCAGCAGCTTGGAGGTGGGGGGCACTGAAGCTTTCTTT
CASSLEVGGTEAFF
>TRBV12-3/TRBV12-4|.|few|TRBJ2-3
TGTGCCAGCAGTGTGCGGGCCCCCACAGATACGCAGTATTTT
CASSVRAPTDTQYF
>TRBV12-3/TRBV12-4|.|.|TRBJ2-3
TGTGCCAGCAGTTTACGGGCCCCAGATACGCAGTATTTT
CASSLRAPDTQYF
>TRBV15|.|.|TRBJ2-6
TGTGCCACCAGCCCCGGACGTGCGGCTGGGGCCAACGTCCTGACTTTC
CATSPGRAAGANVLTF
>TRBV12-3/TRBV12-4|.|.|TRBJ2-3
TGTGCCAGCAGGTTAGGGACTTGGGCTAGCACAGATACGCAGTATTTT
CASRLGTWASTDTQYF
>TRBV6-6|.|few|TRBJ1-2
TGTGCCAGCAGTTACCAACGGACAGCTAACTATGGCTACACCTTC
CASSYQRTANYGYTF
>TRBV5-1|TRBD2|few|TRBJ2-3
TGCGCCAGCAGCCAAGGGACTAGCGGCACAGATACGCAGTATTTT
CASSQGTSGTDTQYF
>TRBV5-4|TRBD1|few|TRBJ1-1
TGTGCCAGCAGCGCGGAGACAGGGGGTATGGCTGAAGCTTTCTTT
CASSAETGGMAEAFF
>TRBV12-3/TRBV12-4|TRBD1|.|TRBJ2-1
TGTGCCAGCAGTTATGGGACAGGAGCCATCAATGAGCAGTTCTTC
CASSYGTGAINEQFF
>TRBV20-1|.|few|TRBJ1-2
TGCAGTGCTAGTGAACAGAACTATGGCTACACCTTC
CSASEQNYGYTF
>TRBV11-2|.|.|TRBJ2-5
TGTGCCGCCGGGGCCCAGACCCAGTACTTC
CAAGAQTQYF
>TRBV7-9|.|few|TRBJ2-5
TGTGCCAGCCGCCCGGACGGATGGGTCGAGACCCAGTACTTC
CASRPDGWVETQYF
>TRBV7-9|.|few|TRBJ1-2
TGTGCCAGCAGCGCAGACGGACAGCTCTATGGCTACACCTTC
CASSADGQLYGYTF
>TRBV7-9|TRBD2|once|TRBJ2-2
TGTGCCAGCAGAGGCGGGGGGACGAACACCGGGGAGCTGTTTTTT
CASRGGGTNTGELFF
>TRBV27|.|many|TRBJ1-2
TGTGCCAGCTCCACCGGGTATGGCTACACCTTC
CASSTGYGYTF
>TRBV6-1|TRBD1|few|TRBJ2-1
TGTGCCAGCAGGACAGGGCACGGGGAACCCTACAATGAGCAGTTCTTC
CASRTGHGEPYNEQFF
>TRBV4-2|TRBD1|few|TRBJ2-7
TGTTCCAGCAGCCAACCTTACAGGGGGCATTACGAGCAGTACTTC
CSSSQPYRGHYEQYF
>TRBV20-1|.|few|TRBJ2-5
TGCAGTGCTATCGCCCAGGTCCAAGAGACCCAGTACTTC
CSAIAQVQETQYF
>TRBV7-8|.|.|TRBJ1-5
TGTGCCAGCAGCTTAGCCTGGGGGGGCTACGTATATCAGCCCCAGCATTTT
CASSLAWGGYVYQPQHF
>TRBV7-2|.|.|TRBJ1-5
TGTGCCAGCAGCTTAGATTACCGGCAGCCCCAGCATTTT
CASSLDYRQPQHF
>TRBV5-1|.|.|TRBJ1-1
TGCGCCAGCAGCGGAGTTGTGGGTAACACTGAAGCTTTCTTT
CASSGVVGNTEAFF
>TRBV5-1|.|.|TRBJ2-3
TGCGCCAGCAGCTTGGCCCACGGGGCGGGGGCCCAGAGCACAGATACGCAGTATTTT
CASSLAHGAGAQSTDTQYF
>TRBV6-4|TRBD1|.|TRBJ2-3
TGTGCCAGCAGTGACGGGACAGGGAGCGCAGATACGCAGTATTTT
CASSDGTGSADTQYF
>TRBV6-2/TRBV6-3|TRBD1|few|TRBJ2-7
TGTGCCAGCAGAAGACAGGGGGCGAACGAGCAGTACTTC
CASRRQGANEQYF
>TRBV6-6|.|few|TRBJ2-7
TGTGCCAGCAGTTACTCGGGTCCAGGGAGAGGCTACGAGCAGTACTTC
CASSYSGPGRGYEQYF
>TRBV18|.|.|TRBJ1-2
TGTGCCAGCTCAGCCCCGCCCGGACGGTCCTATGGCTACACCTTC
CASSAPPGRSYGYTF
>TRBV7-9|.|.|TRBJ1-2
TGTGCCAGCAGTCGACCTCAGGGGAGAGGCTACACCTTC
CASSRPQGRGYTF
>TRBV7-2|TRBD2|.|TRBJ2-3
TGTGCCAGCAGGGGGGGACTAGCAACAGATACGCAGTATTTT
CASRGGLATDTQYF
>TRBV7-2|.|few|TRBJ1-3
TGTGCCAGCAGCTTAGTCGAGGGTCCAGGAAACACCATATATTTT
CASSLVEGPGNTIYF
>TRBV7-9|TRBD2|.|TRBJ2-4
TGTGCCAGCAGCTGGGTTAGGGCGGGGGGACGCCTAGCCAAAAACATTCAGTACTTC
CASSWVRAGGRLAKNIQYF
>TRBV4-1|.|.|TRBJ1-5
TGCGCCAGCAGCCAAGAGCAGGGAGTGAATCAGCCCCAGCATTTT
CASSQEQGVNQPQHF
>TRBV28|TRBD2|few|TRBJ2-1
TGTGCCAGCAGTTTCCTCGGGAGGGGAGCGCCAAATGAGCAGTTCTTC
CASSFLGRGAPNEQFF
>TRBV12-3/TRBV12-4|.|few|TRBJ1-1
TGTGCCAGCAGTTTGCGGGTGATGAACACTGAAGCTTTCTTT
CASSLRVMNTEAFF
>TRBV18|.|.|TRBJ1-5
TGTGCCAGCTCACCGCGTGGGGGGGATAGCAATCAGCCCCAGCATTTT
CASSPRGGDSNQPQHF
>TRBV10-3|.|.|TRBJ2-7
TGTGCCATCAGTGTGGCAGGGGTCTCCTACGAGCAGTACTTC
CAISVAGVSYEQYF
>TRBV29-1|TRBD1|.|TRBJ2-3
TGCAGCGTTACGACAGGGACAGATACGCAGTATTTT
CSVTTGTDTQYF
>TRBV12-3/TRBV12-4|.|many|TRBJ1-1
TGTGCCAGCAGTTTCTCGCAGAACACTGAAGCTTTCTTT
CASSFSQNTEAFF
>TRBV7-9|.|once|TRBJ1-6
TGTGCCAGCAGCTTAGCGAGGTCCACAGGACCGCTCCACTTT
CASSLARSTGPLHF